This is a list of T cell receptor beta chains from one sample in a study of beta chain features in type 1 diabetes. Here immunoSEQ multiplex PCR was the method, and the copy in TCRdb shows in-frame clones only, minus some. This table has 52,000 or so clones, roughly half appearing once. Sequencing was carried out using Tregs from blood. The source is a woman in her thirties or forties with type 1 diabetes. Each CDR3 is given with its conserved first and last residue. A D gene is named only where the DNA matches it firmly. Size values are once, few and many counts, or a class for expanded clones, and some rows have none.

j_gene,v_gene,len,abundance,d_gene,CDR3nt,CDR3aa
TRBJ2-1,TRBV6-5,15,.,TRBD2,TGTGCCAGCAGCGTACTAGCGGGAGGTTACAATGAGCAGTTCTTC,CASSVLAGGYNEQFF
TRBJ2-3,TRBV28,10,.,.,TGTGCCAGCTTCCAAGATACGCAGTATTTT,CASFQDTQYF
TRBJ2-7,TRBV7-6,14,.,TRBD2,TGTGCCAGCAGCTCTAGCGGGATTTCCCCTCCGGAGTACTTC,CASSSSGISPPEYF
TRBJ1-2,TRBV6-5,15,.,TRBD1,TGTGCCAGCAGTTACAAGGGGACAGATAACTATGGCTACACCTTC,CASSYKGTDNYGYTF
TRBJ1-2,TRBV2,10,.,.,TGTGCCAGCAGTGCTATCGGCTACACCTTC,CASSAIGYTF
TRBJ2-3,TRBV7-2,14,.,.,TGTGCCAGCAGCCCTGGCGAGGGCACAGATACGCAGTATTTT,CASSPGEGTDTQYF
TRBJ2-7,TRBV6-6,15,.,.,TGTGCCAGCAGTAGTCTAGGAGGGGTTCCCTACGAGCAGTACTTC,CASSSLGGVPYEQYF
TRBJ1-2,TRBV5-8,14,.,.,TGTGCCAGCAGCCTGGACAGCCGTCGGGGAGGCTACACCTTC,CASSLDSRRGGYTF
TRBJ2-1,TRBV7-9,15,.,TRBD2,TGTGCCAGCAGCTTAGTAGAGGTAGCGGGAGCTGAGCAGTTCTTC,CASSLVEVAGAEQFF
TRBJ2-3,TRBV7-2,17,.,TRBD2,TGTGCCAGCAGCTTAGGGGGGCGGGGGGCCCGAGCAGATACGCAGTATTTT,CASSLGGRGARADTQYF
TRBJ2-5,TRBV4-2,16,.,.,TGTGCCAGCAGCCAAGGCCGAGGCGGGTCGCTAGAGACCCAGTACTTC,CASSQGRGGSLETQYF
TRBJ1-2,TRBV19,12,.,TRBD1,TGTGCCACACGACAGGGAACGGGGGGCTACACCTTC,CATRQGTGGYTF
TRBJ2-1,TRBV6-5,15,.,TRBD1,TGTGCCAGCCACCGGGACAGGGCACTCGGGAATGAGCAGTTCTTC,CASHRDRALGNEQFF
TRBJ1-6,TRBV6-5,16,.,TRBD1,TGTGCCAGCAGTTCTGCTAGACAGGGATTGAGGCCACCCCTCCACTTT,CASSSARQGLRPPLHF
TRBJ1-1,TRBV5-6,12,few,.,TGTGCCAGCAGCAGAGAGGTCACTGAAGCTTTCTTT,CASSREVTEAFF
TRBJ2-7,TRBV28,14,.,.,TGTGCCAGCAGTAAAGGTCAGGGCCCCTACGAGCAGTACTTC,CASSKGQGPYEQYF